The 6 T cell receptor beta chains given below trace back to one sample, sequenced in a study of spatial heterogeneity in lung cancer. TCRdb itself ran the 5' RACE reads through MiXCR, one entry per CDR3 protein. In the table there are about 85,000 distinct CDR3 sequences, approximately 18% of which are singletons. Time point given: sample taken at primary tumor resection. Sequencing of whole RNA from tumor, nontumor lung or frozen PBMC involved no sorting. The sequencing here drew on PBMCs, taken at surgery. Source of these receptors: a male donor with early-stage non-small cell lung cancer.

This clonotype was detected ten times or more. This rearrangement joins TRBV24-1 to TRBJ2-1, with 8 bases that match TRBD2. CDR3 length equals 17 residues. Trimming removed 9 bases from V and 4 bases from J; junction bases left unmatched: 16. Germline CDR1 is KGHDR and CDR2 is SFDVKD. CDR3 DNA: TGTGCCACCCCTCTCCGTAATAGCGGGGATGAATACAATGAGCAGTTCTTC. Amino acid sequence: CATPLRNSGDEYNEQFF.

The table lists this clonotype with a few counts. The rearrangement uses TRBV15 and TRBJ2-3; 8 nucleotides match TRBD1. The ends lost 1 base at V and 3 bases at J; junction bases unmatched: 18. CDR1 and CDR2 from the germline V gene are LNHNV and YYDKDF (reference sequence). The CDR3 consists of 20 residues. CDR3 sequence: CATSRVGRGQVTAGTDTQYF. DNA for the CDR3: TGTGCCACCAGCAGAGTGGGCAGGGGGCAGGTGACGGCGGGTACAGATACGCAGTATTTT. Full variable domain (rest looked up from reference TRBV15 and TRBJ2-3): DAMVIQNPRYQVTQFGKPVTLSCSQTLNHNVMYWYQQKSSQAPKLLFHYYDKDFNNEADTPDNFQSRRPNTSFCFLDIRSPGLGDTAMYLCATSRVGRGQVTAGTDTQYFGPGTRLTVL.

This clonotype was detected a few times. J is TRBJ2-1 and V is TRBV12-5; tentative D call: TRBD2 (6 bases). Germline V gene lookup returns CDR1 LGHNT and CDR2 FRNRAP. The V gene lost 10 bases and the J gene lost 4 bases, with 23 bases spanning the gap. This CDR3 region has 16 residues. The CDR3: CATATGDSGPYNEQFF. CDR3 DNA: TGTGCTACTGCTACCGGGGATAGCGGACCTTACAATGAGCAGTTCTTC. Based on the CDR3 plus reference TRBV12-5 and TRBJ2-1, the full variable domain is DARVTQTPRHKVTEMGQEVTMRCQPILGHNTVFWYRQTMMQGLELLAYFRNRAPLDDSGMPKDRFSAEMPDATLATLKIQPSEPRDSAVYFCATATGDSGPYNEQFFGPGTRLTVL.

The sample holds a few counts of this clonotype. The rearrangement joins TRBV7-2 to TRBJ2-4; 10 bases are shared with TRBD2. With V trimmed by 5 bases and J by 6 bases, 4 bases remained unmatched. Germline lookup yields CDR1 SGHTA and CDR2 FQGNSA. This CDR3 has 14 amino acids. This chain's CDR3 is CASSNSGGPNIQYF. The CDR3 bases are TGTGCCAGCAGCAATAGCGGGGGGCCAAACATTCAGTACTTC.

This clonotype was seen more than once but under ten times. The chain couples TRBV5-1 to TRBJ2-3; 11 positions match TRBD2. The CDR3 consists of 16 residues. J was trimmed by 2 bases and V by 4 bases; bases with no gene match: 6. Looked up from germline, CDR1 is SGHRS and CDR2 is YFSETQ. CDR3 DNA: TGCGCCAGCAGCATCGGGACTAGCGGACCCACAGATACGCAGTATTTT. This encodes CASSIGTSGPTDTQYF.

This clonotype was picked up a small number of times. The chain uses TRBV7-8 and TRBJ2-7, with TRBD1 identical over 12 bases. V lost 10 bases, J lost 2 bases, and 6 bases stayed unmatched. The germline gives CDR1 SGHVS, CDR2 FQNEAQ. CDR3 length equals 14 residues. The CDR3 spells CATGDRGPTYEQYF. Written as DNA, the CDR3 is TGTGCCACGGGGGACAGGGGGCCCACCTACGAGCAGTACTTC.